Listed below are T cell receptor beta chains from one sample, sequenced in a study of shared clonotypes between healthy human individuals. TCRdb's table, derived via immunoSEQ multiplex PCR, lists solely in-frame clones and lacks some. The top ten hold more than 0.1% of the sample, which has around 2.1 million clones, around 95% seen once. The material sequenced was naive CD4+ T cells sorted from blood. The receptors stem from a man younger than 35 in good health. The CDR3 runs from the conserved cysteine through the conserved F or W. Each record gives: clone size, J gene, D gene, V gene, CDR3 protein, CDR3 DNA. The D gene is left open where the match is weak. Clone size is not always given. Where it is, it says once, few, many or a class for expanded clones.

clone size: .; J gene: TRBJ1-1; D gene: TRBD1; V gene: TRBV7-9; CDR3 protein: CASNPTGTGGITEAFF; CDR3 DNA: TGTGCCAGCAACCCAACCGGGACAGGGGGTATCACTGAAGCTTTCTTT
clone size: .; J gene: TRBJ2-7; D gene: .; V gene: TRBV6-1; CDR3 protein: CASTPGGTDTYEQYF; CDR3 DNA: TGTGCCAGCACTCCCGGGGGGACAGATACTTACGAGCAGTACTTC
clone size: .; J gene: TRBJ2-7; D gene: .; V gene: TRBV5-4; CDR3 protein: CASSLGGRQLYEQYF; CDR3 DNA: TGTGCCAGCAGCTTGGGGGGACGGCAGTTGTACGAGCAGTACTTC
clone size: .; J gene: TRBJ1-1; D gene: .; V gene: TRBV7-9; CDR3 protein: CASSFGDSNTEAFF; CDR3 DNA: TGTGCCAGCAGCTTTGGGGACTCGAACACTGAAGCTTTCTTT
clone size: .; J gene: TRBJ2-5; D gene: .; V gene: TRBV30; CDR3 protein: CAWSPDLETQYF; CDR3 DNA: TGTGCCTGGAGTCCAGATTTAGAGACCCAGTACTTC
clone size: .; J gene: TRBJ1-6; D gene: TRBD1; V gene: TRBV5-1; CDR3 protein: CASSLSPTGQRSPLHF; CDR3 DNA: TGCGCCAGCAGCTTGAGTCCGACAGGGCAGCGATCACCCCTCCACTTT
clone size: .; J gene: TRBJ1-1; D gene: .; V gene: TRBV5-1; CDR3 protein: CASSHGAVVVATEAFF; CDR3 DNA: TGCGCCAGCAGCCACGGAGCCGTGGTGGTAGCCACTGAAGCTTTCTTT
clone size: .; J gene: TRBJ1-4; D gene: .; V gene: TRBV10-3; CDR3 protein: CAISAPGGEKLFF; CDR3 DNA: TGTGCCATCAGTGCCCCCGGGGGTGAAAAACTGTTTTTT
clone size: .; J gene: TRBJ2-5; D gene: TRBD2; V gene: TRBV4-3; CDR3 protein: CASSRRFRGGKTQYF; CDR3 DNA: TGCGCCAGCAGCCGCCGCTTTCGGGGGGGGAAGACCCAGTACTTC
clone size: .; J gene: TRBJ2-7; D gene: .; V gene: TRBV6-5; CDR3 protein: CASSLGLSYEQYF; CDR3 DNA: TGTGCCAGCAGCCTGGGTCTTTCCTACGAGCAGTACTTC
clone size: .; J gene: TRBJ2-3; D gene: TRBD2; V gene: TRBV6-5; CDR3 protein: CASSYSRLAPQYF; CDR3 DNA: TGTGCCAGCAGTTACTCGAGACTAGCTCCGCAGTATTTT
clone size: .; J gene: TRBJ2-1; D gene: .; V gene: TRBV4-3; CDR3 protein: CASSQDGGRGNEQFF; CDR3 DNA: TGCGCCAGCAGCCAAGATGGAGGCAGGGGCAATGAGCAGTTCTTC
clone size: .; J gene: TRBJ2-1; D gene: .; V gene: TRBV4-1; CDR3 protein: CASSYGGTAYNEQFF; CDR3 DNA: TGCGCCAGCAGCTATGGCGGGACAGCCTACAATGAGCAGTTCTTC
clone size: few; J gene: TRBJ1-2; D gene: TRBD1; V gene: TRBV7-9; CDR3 protein: CASRSDRVDYGYTF; CDR3 DNA: TGTGCCAGCAGATCGGACAGGGTGGACTATGGCTACACCTTC
clone size: .; J gene: TRBJ2-7; D gene: TRBD2; V gene: TRBV7-6; CDR3 protein: CASSQREGTNEQYF; CDR3 DNA: TGTGCCAGCAGCCAGCGGGAGGGCACGAACGAGCAGTACTTC
clone size: .; J gene: TRBJ2-3; D gene: .; V gene: TRBV4-1; CDR3 protein: CASSWLDIDTQYF; CDR3 DNA: TGCGCCAGCAGTTGGCTGGATATAGATACGCAGTATTTT
clone size: .; J gene: TRBJ1-6; D gene: .; V gene: TRBV2; CDR3 protein: CASIGKGSSYNSPLHF; CDR3 DNA: TGTGCCAGCATCGGAAAGGGGAGCTCCTATAATTCACCCCTCCACTTT
clone size: .; J gene: TRBJ1-2; D gene: .; V gene: TRBV6-6; CDR3 protein: CASSLQSGSYGYTF; CDR3 DNA: TGTGCCAGCAGTCTCCAGTCCGGGTCCTATGGCTACACCTTC
clone size: .; J gene: TRBJ2-7; D gene: .; V gene: TRBV4-2; CDR3 protein: CASSQENSAYEQYF; CDR3 DNA: TGTGCCAGCAGCCAAGAGAACAGCGCCTACGAGCAGTACTTC
clone size: .; J gene: TRBJ1-3; D gene: .; V gene: TRBV6-5; CDR3 protein: CASSYSQGNTIYF; CDR3 DNA: TGTGCCAGCAGTTACTCACAGGGAAACACCATATATTTT
clone size: .; J gene: TRBJ1-2; D gene: TRBD1; V gene: TRBV9; CDR3 protein: CASSVGQAVDGYTF; CDR3 DNA: TGTGCCAGCAGCGTGGGACAGGCGGTGGATGGCTACACCTTC
clone size: .; J gene: TRBJ2-3; D gene: .; V gene: TRBV7-6; CDR3 protein: CASSLDGGLNTQYF; CDR3 DNA: TGTGCCAGCAGCTTAGACGGGGGGCTGAATACGCAGTATTTT
clone size: .; J gene: TRBJ1-2; D gene: .; V gene: TRBV7-2; CDR3 protein: CASSLAPPGKDGYTF; CDR3 DNA: TGTGCCAGCAGCTTAGCCCCACCGGGGAAGGATGGCTACACCTTC
clone size: .; J gene: TRBJ1-5; D gene: .; V gene: TRBV9; CDR3 protein: CASSVGEGRNQPQHF; CDR3 DNA: TGTGCCAGCAGCGTGGGGGAGGGTCGCAATCAGCCCCAGCATTTT